This TCR beta chain appears in the sequencing data of a study of cytomegalovirus exposure and HLA in healthy donors. The study, taken as a whole, reports: In vitro, three CMV-associated chains proved specific for CMV antigens. Judged likely to be a sequencing artifact was a cluster of highly shared sequence variants. According to a later analysis, donors in an Asian-associated ancestry cluster reportedly had fewer N-insertions than the roughly 670-donor mean.

The PCR was carried out with 60 Vbeta primers and 13 Jbeta primers. The method was immunoSEQ multiplex PCR; TCRdb's version includes in-frame clones alone and lacks a portion of them. Of some 140,000 clones listed, 76% were seen once; the top ten hold around 1.8%. Worth noting for this clone: Its specificity is not known.

The CDR3 length is 16 residues. The germline CDR1 and CDR2 sequences are MNHEY and SVGAGI. V shed 0 bases and J shed 4 bases, with 14 bases lying between them. There were likely unrecorded immune exposures, though donors were nominally healthy when sampled. This sequence originates from a female donor in good health and CMV-seropositive. V usage is TRBV6-5 and J usage is TRBJ2-3; possible D gene TRBD1, 6 bases. The sample comprised PBMCs. In DNA form, the CDR3 reads TGTGCCAGCAGTTACTCGATGGGCCCAGGGGCAGATACGCAGTATTTT. Its protein is CASSYSMGPGADTQYF.